This TCR beta chain was identified during a study of blood T cell repertoires in COVID-19. Study as a whole: Samples taken during acute and convalescent COVID-19 were collected in the United States, Italy and Spain. The cDNA or gDNA used as material had been derived from T cells, B-cell-depleted T cells, or PBMCs.

In the authors' methods: Researchers report that nucleated cell counts were estimated from reference gene primer amplification. Sequencing was performed with immunoSEQ multiplex PCR; in TCRdb, only in-frame clones are kept and a portion is missing. V and J calls and clone size are as listed in that table; D and trimming were resolved from the DNA. The sample shows about 210,000 clones, about three quarters of them seen only once. Germline V gives CDR1 SEHNR, CDR2 FQNEAQ (reference sequence). Germline trimming cut 7 bases from V and 6 bases from J; bases unmatched to any gene: 12. The CDR3 is made up of 16 amino acids. This clone was seen a few times.

Specimen: peripheral blood. The chain carries TRBV7-9 and TRBJ2-2, with 9 bases fitting TRBD2. This sequence originates from a woman in her 70s with acute or convalescent COVID-19. CDR3 sequence reads: CASNLASGVGAGELFF. The CDR3 nucleotides are TGTGCCAGCAACTTGGCTAGCGGGGTAGGCGCCGGGGAGCTGTTTTTT.